One T cell receptor beta chain is described in this entry. Its antigen target is currently unknown. Per-nucleotide qualities are absent, and no much larger clonotype sits a single base away. These data come from a study of blood T cells in healthy people across ages (dated by TCRdb to between 2014 and 2017). With regard to the full study: In model experiments, roughly one uniquely barcoded TCR beta cDNA molecule per two T cells was captured by template switching. Using deep sequencing normalized with unique cDNA molecular identifiers, the study measured how TCR beta repertoire diversity changes with age. Four age groups were formed from the donors: young (average 16 years), middle-aged (just under 40), aged (around 62) and long-lived (less than 85). Two additional independent replicas of 1 million unique cDNA reads from the same blood draw were analyzed for two donors (one aged 18 to 29 and one aged 80 or older). The paper as a whole reports these results and caveats: Because donor CMV infection status was unknown, age-related changes in expanded clonotypes were potentially confounded. Total diversity estimates from one million sequenced T cells were considered lower bounds and underestimates. The percentage of naive T cells measured by flow cytometry correlated strongly with observed TCR beta diversity. Observed TCR beta diversity per million T cells fell roughly linearly with age, and a significant reduction was already apparent by age around 36. Compared with the aged group, the long-lived group had more naive CD4+ T cells, fewer expanded clones and increased TCR diversity, a pattern suggesting age selection. Because profiling used bulk unsorted PBMCs, naive and antigen-experienced compartments could not be compared conclusively.

Library preparation used 5' RACE. TCRdb shows the sequencer as Illumina HiSeq 2500. A second roughly 6 to 12 cycle PCR used a sample-barcoded 5' primer and a J-beta primer mix. A unique molecular identifier was introduced onto each TCR beta cDNA molecule by a template-switch 5' adaptor carrying 12 random nucleotides. Each sample yielded at least 3 million CDR3-containing paired-end reads. The Mint cDNA synthesis kit, primed by a TRBC-specific oligonucleotide, was used to synthesize first-strand cDNA from all RNA. Following uracil-DNA glycosylase treatment, all cDNA underwent a first 18-cycle PCR with the universal primers M1SS and BC2_uni_R. From the authors' description of their analysis: For normalization, 1 million high-quality reads were randomly selected from each sample, with every read carrying a distinct molecular identifier. Reads with shared molecular identifiers were discarded instead of being binned into consensus sequences. CDR3 identification, clonotype clustering and error correction used MiTCR with a Q25 quality threshold and the strictest error-elimination algorithm. A nonparametric unseen species model using Euler transformation provided a lower-bound estimate of total TCR beta diversity. TCRdb trimmed public reads at Q25 via fastp, called clones via MiXCR and kept in-frame beta chains. For every CDR3 protein sequence, its rows merge into one entry that carries the most common genes and DNA. The V and J calls shown here were made by TCRdb, not taken from the authors' results. This sample comprises about 1 million distinct CDR3 sequences, approximately 26% of them detected only once. About 0.69% of the sample comes from the top ten.

Systemically healthy Caucasian individuals from Russia, some 38 in total and aged roughly 6 to 90 years, were included as donors. Roughly 9.5 milliliters of peripheral blood were drawn from each donor into EDTA-treated Vacutainer tubes. Ficoll-Paque density-gradient centrifugation was used to isolate PBMCs, with at least 7 million obtained per sample. Trizol reagent was used to extract total RNA from the PBMCs, yielding at least 5.5 micrograms per sample. For every donor, flow cytometry on a PBMC aliquot measured the percentage of naive CD45RAhigh/CD27high T cells. Trimming costs V 1 base and J 0 bases, and their ends lie 13 bases apart. The CDR3 starts with the cysteine, ends with the phenylalanine, and has 16 residues. Kept here is only the CDR3 DNA, which spans 48 bases and is read in frame from base 1. Based on the germline V gene (reference sequence), the CDR1 and CDR2 sequences are DFQATT and SNEGSKA.

The sample was also reused in another study, on T cells of mothers and their children. The second paper further reports: Donors were nine systemically healthy Caucasian individuals: three mothers and their six children. cDNA synthesis consumed the entire amount of extracted RNA, loaded at around 1.5 ug RNA in each 15 ul reaction. In the second PCR, the M1S primer added sample barcodes and 2-4 random nucleotides. More than 9 million TCR beta CDR3 reads were obtained from each mother, and 2.5 million to 3.5 million reads were obtained from each child. In both related and unrelated pairs, thymic selection shapes the output of TCR recombination in a similar way, with inherited differences having only a minor effect. Normalized repertoire overlap was always found to be slightly, but never significantly, higher in related mother-child pairs than in unrelated mother-child pairs. Persistent microchimeric T cell clones were not detected, at a sensitivity of about 99 clones per million clonotypes. In the study, deep NGS was used to compare the TCR beta repertoires of mothers and children, and features distinguishing related mother-child pairs from unrelated individuals were sought. Mothers averaged about 37 +/- 4 years of age and children averaged around 10 +/- 4 years. After adapters were ligated using NEBNext reagents, the libraries underwent 100+100 nt paired-end sequencing on an Illumina HiSeq 2000. To avoid cross-contamination, the mother libraries and the child libraries were prepared a month apart and sequenced in separate runs. For each donor, somewhere between about 450,000 and 2,100,000 distinct TCR beta clonotypes were identified. Naive TCR beta clonotypes were estimated from low-frequency clonotypes matched to each donor's FACS-determined naive share, without sorting.

Sequencing was performed on blood. The receptor was isolated from a girl between 2 and 10 years old in good health. Recombination linked TRBV20-1 to TRBJ1-5; the D gene cannot be named for sure. The DNA sequence is as follows: TGCAGTGCTAGAGGACGGACCACCCGTAGCAATCAGCCCCAGCATTTT. Translated, this is CSARGRTTRSNQPQHF.